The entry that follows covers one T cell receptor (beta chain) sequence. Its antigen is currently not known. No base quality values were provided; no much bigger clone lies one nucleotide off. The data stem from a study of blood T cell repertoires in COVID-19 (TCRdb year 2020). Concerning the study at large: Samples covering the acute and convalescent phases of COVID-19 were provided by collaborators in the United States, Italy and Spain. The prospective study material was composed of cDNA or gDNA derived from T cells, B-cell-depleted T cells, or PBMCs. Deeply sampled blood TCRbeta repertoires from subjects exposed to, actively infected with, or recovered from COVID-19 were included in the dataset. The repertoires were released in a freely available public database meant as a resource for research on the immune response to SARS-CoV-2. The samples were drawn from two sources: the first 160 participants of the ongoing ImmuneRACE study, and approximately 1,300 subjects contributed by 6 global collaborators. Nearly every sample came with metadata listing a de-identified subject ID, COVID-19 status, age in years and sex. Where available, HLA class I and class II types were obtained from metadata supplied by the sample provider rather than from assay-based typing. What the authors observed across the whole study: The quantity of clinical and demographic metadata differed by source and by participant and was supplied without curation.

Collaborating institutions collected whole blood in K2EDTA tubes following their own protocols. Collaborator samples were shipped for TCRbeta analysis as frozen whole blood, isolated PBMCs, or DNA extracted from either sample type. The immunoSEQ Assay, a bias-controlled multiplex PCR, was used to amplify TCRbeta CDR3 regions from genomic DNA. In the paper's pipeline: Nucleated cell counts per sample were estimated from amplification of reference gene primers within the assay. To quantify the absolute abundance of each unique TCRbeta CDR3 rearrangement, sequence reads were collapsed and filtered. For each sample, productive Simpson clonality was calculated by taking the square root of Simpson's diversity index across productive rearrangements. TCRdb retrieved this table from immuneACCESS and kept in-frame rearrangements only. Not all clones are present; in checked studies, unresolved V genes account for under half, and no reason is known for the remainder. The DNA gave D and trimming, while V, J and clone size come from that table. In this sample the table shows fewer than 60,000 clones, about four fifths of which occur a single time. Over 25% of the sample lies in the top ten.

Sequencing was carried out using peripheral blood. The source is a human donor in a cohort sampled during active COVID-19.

The CDR3 loop reads CASSLSGSTDTQYF. The nucleotide sequence is given as TGTGCCAGCAGTTTAAGTGGCAGCACAGATACGCAGTATTTT. The sequence joins TRBV28 to TRBJ2-3; no D segment can be confidently identified. The CDR3 has 14 amino acids, counting the end cysteine and phenylalanine. The DNA shown is the 42-base CDR3, in frame from base 1. CDR1 and CDR2 are read off the germline V gene as MDHEN and SYDVKM. V loses 2 bases of germline sequence and J loses 0 bases, and the interval between the two ends is 6 bases.